These 25 T cell receptor beta chains were all obtained from the same sample, sequenced in a study of shared clonotypes between healthy human individuals. The method was immunoSEQ multiplex PCR; TCRdb's version includes in-frame clones alone and lacks a portion of them. Found here are 2 million to 2.5 million clones, nearly 97% of them singletons; the top ten hold roughly 0.13%. The sample consisted of naive CD4+ T cells sorted from blood. Subset reported: CD45RA+ positively selected. Receptors originate from a young man in good health.

The genes are TRBV19 and TRBJ2-7; tentatively, D is TRBD2 (5 bases). Germline V gene sequence: CDR1 LNHDA, CDR2 SQIVND (reference sequence). The ends were cut back, 9 bases at V and 2 bases at J, with 17 bases in the middle. The CDR3 length is 14 residues. CDR3 DNA sequence: TGTGCCAGCAAGGACTCCGGTGGCGCCTACGAGCAGTACTTC. It is translated as CASKDSGGAYEQYF.

The chain combines TRBV9 with TRBJ1-6; D may be TRBD1 (5 bases). V lost 4 bases and J 0 bases, leaving 17 bases between the germline ends. CDR1 and CDR2 (germline): SGDLS, YYNGEE. The CDR3 consists of 18 residues. In DNA, the CDR3 is TGTGCCAGCAGCTCTCAGGGCGCGTTTAGCTCCTATAATTCACCCCTCCACTTT. It yields the protein CASSSQGAFSSYNSPLHF.

The genes are TRBV7-2 and TRBJ1-5; D gene ambiguous. CDR1 and CDR2 from the germline V gene are SGHTA and FQGNSA. V dropped 1 base and J dropped 6 bases, with 13 bases sitting between them. The CDR3 totals 15 residues. CDR3 DNA sequence: TGTGCCAGCAGCTTAGGACCCGGTCAGTTTCAGCCCCAGCATTTT. This sequence encodes CASSLGPGQFQPQHF.

The V and J genes are TRBV27 and TRBJ2-1; 8 bases align to TRBD2. The CDR3 is 15 amino acids. J lost 12 bases, V lost 2 bases, and 12 bases had no gene match. The germline CDR1 and CDR2 sequences are MNHEY and SMNVEV (reference sequence). Here the CDR3 DNA reads TGTGCCAGCAGTTTAGGGCTAGCGGGCCCCTTGGTGCAGTTCTTC. Encoded protein: CASSLGLAGPLVQFF.

The chain uses TRBV6-5 and TRBJ2-2; no firm D call. The CDR3 has 15 residues. Between the trimmed V and J ends, which lost 3 bases and 3 bases, there was a span of 11 bases. Per the germline V gene, CDR1 is MNHEY and CDR2 is SVGAGI. The CDR3 protein is CASSYSRPDTGELFF. Written as DNA, the CDR3 is TGTGCCAGCAGTTATTCCCGACCTGACACCGGGGAGCTGTTTTTT.

The rearrangement links TRBV10-3 to TRBJ2-3; D is unresolved. Germline CDR1 reads ENHRY; CDR2 reads SYGVKD. This CDR3 is 15 amino acids long. Trimming left V 0 bases short and J 4 bases short, with 11 bases between. CDR3 coding DNA: TGTGCCATCAGTGAGTCAAGGGTAAGACCAGATACGCAGTATTTT. Amino acids: CAISESRVRPDTQYF.

This rearrangement joins TRBV27 to TRBJ2-7, with D possibly TRBD1 on 6 matching bases. The ends were cut back, 4 bases at V and 0 bases at J, with 16 bases in the middle. This CDR3 region has 16 residues. CDR1 is MNHEY and CDR2 is SMNVEV in the germline V gene (reference sequence). CDR3 in amino acids: CASSSYREKGSYEQYF. The CDR3 DNA sequence: TGTGCCAGCAGTTCCTACAGGGAGAAGGGCTCCTACGAGCAGTACTTC.

This chain connects TRBV27 to TRBJ2-7; a possible D gene is TRBD2 (6 bases). V lost 10 bases and J lost 0, with 10 bases in between. CDR1 is MNHEY and CDR2 is SMNVEV in the germline V gene (reference sequence). This CDR3 has 12 residues. The CDR3 nucleotides are TGTGCCACTACTAGCTTCTCCTACGAGCAGTACTTC. It specifies CATTSFSYEQYF.

The genes are TRBV6-1 and TRBJ2-7, with TRBD2 identical over 7 bases. Trimming cost V 3 bases and J 2 bases; bases outside gene matches: 1. CDR1 is MNHNS and CDR2 is SASEGT in the germline V gene. This CDR3 has 13 amino acids. CDR3 residues: CASSDRGAYEQYF. The CDR3 DNA reads TGTGCCAGCAGTGATCGGGGGGCCTACGAGCAGTACTTC.

The rearrangement uses TRBV5-1 and TRBJ2-7, with 8 bases that match TRBD2. Germline-derived CDR1 and CDR2 are SGHRS and YFSETQ. This CDR3 has 15 amino acids. Trimming cost V 1 base and J 1 base; bases outside gene matches: 4. CDR3 protein: CASSLRAGVSYEQYF. CDR3 in DNA: TGCGCCAGCAGCTTGAGAGCGGGAGTTTCCTACGAGCAGTACTTC.

This clone was seen only once. This chain joins TRBV19 and TRBJ1-2; 7 bases agree with TRBD1. V was pared by 3 bases and J by 8 bases, with 15 bases of the junction left unmatched. The CDR3 covers 16 residues. The germline V gene has CDR1 LNHDA and CDR2 SQIVND (reference sequence). The DNA of the CDR3 is TGTGCCAGTAGTATTGTGGGGAAGACAGGGACAGACGGCTACACCTTC. Its protein is CASSIVGKTGTDGYTF.

The rearrangement uses TRBV6-6 and TRBJ2-3; unclear D gene. This CDR3 comprises 11 residues. Looked up from germline, CDR1 is MNHNY and CDR2 is SVGAGI (reference sequence). The V end lost 8 bases, the J end lost 6 bases, and 9 bases lay between the germline ends. The chain's CDR3 is CASGTWDTQYF. The CDR3, as DNA: TGTGCCAGCGGAACGTGGGATACGCAGTATTTT.

This clone was found once. As DNA, the CDR3 is TGTGCCAGCAGTCGGGGGGGGACTAATGAAAAACTGTTTTTT. It translates to CASSRGGTNEKLFF. This chain connects TRBV2 to TRBJ1-4, with a possible D match to TRBD1 (5 bases). V lost 5 bases and J lost 2, with 9 bases in between. Germline lookup yields CDR1 SNHLY and CDR2 FYNNEI. The CDR3 is made up of 14 amino acids.

The rearrangement joins TRBV30 to TRBJ1-5; D is undetermined. CDR3 length equals 13 residues. Per the germline V gene, CDR1 is GTSNPN and CDR2 is SVGIG (reference sequence). The ends were cut back, 3 bases at V and 3 bases at J, with 9 bases in the middle. In nucleotides, the CDR3 is TGTGCCTGGAGCCGGCAGCCCAATCAGCCCCAGCATTTT. As protein: CAWSRQPNQPQHF.

The V and J genes are TRBV7-9 and TRBJ2-3; 7 bases agree with TRBD1. CDR1 and CDR2 (germline): SEHNR, FQNEAQ (reference sequence). The V segment lost 4 bases and the J segment 2 bases; nucleotides outside the gene matches: 6. This CDR3 contains 15 residues. The CDR3 loop reads CASSSPGTATDTQYF. The CDR3 nucleotides read TGTGCCAGCAGCTCTCCCGGGACAGCCACAGATACGCAGTATTTT.

The rearrangement uses TRBV19 and TRBJ2-7; D is possibly TRBD2 (5 bases). V lost 6 bases, J lost 5 bases, and 14 bases lay in between. The CDR3 runs to 13 residues. The germline CDR1 and CDR2 sequences are LNHDA and SQIVND (reference sequence). The CDR3 here is CASRDGNKDEQYF. In DNA, the CDR3 is TGTGCCAGTAGGGACGGGAATAAAGACGAGCAGTACTTC.

The chain has TRBV5-1 and TRBJ2-7; 9 bases line up with TRBD2. V shed 0 bases and J 8 bases; nucleotides not matched to a gene: 12. CDR1 SGHRS and CDR2 YFSETQ come from the germline V gene. The CDR3 is made up of 16 amino acids. The chain's CDR3 is CASSLGDATSGGKQYF. The CDR3 DNA follows: TGCGCCAGCAGCTTGGGAGATGCGACTAGCGGTGGTAAGCAGTACTTC.

J is TRBJ2-5 and V is TRBV5-1; 10 bases align to TRBD2. Germline values: CDR1 SGHRS, CDR2 YFSETQ. Trimming took 4 bases from V and 4 from J; bases not matched to a gene: 7. This CDR3 region has 15 residues. The CDR3 DNA is TGCGCCAGCAGCAAGGGACTAGCGTTGGTAGAGACCCAGTACTTC. It is translated as CASSKGLALVETQYF.

This rearrangement joins TRBV4-3 to TRBJ1-6; 8 bases are a match to TRBD1. V trimming: 1 base; J trimming: 5 bases; junction bases outside the gene matches: 4. The CDR3 has 16 residues. CDR1 is LGHNA and CDR2 is YSLEER in the germline V gene. The CDR3 spells CASSQAADRDNSPLHF. The CDR3, as DNA: TGCGCCAGCAGCCAAGCAGCGGACAGGGATAATTCACCCCTCCACTTT.

The chain links TRBV7-2 to TRBJ2-7; TRBD2 might be the D (6 bases). The V end was cut by 5 bases, the J end by 2 bases, with 16 bases between. Looked up from germline, CDR1 is SGHTA and CDR2 is FQGNSA. The CDR3 is 15 residues long. As DNA, the CDR3 is TGTGCCAGCAGCGACACGGGACTGCCGACCTACGAGCAGTACTTC. It is translated as CASSDTGLPTYEQYF.

The V and J genes are TRBV27 and TRBJ1-6; TRBD1 aligns across 10 bases. V lost 4 bases to trimming and J lost 3 bases; unmatched junction nucleotides: 12. Germline CDR1 is MNHEY and CDR2 is SMNVEV (reference sequence). CDR3 length: 19 amino acids. DNA of the CDR3: TGTGCCAGCAGTTCACCGGGACAGGGGAACCAGATCTATAATTCACCCCTCCACTTT. Its translation is CASSSPGQGNQIYNSPLHF.

This chain connects TRBV30 to TRBJ1-2; TRBD1 might be the D (5 bases). Germline values: CDR1 GTSNPN, CDR2 SVGIG (reference sequence). Trimming stripped 0 bases from V and 7 bases from J, with 15 bases between. This CDR3 spans 14 amino acids. This chain's CDR3 is CAWSVWAGYSGYTF. The CDR3 DNA reads as TGTGCCTGGAGTGTATGGGCAGGGTATTCTGGCTACACCTTC.

The chain links TRBV6-6 to TRBJ2-1; 10 bases line up with TRBD2. The J segment lost 6 bases and the V segment lost 5 bases, leaving 7 bases of the junction unmatched. Germline assignment: CDR1 MNHNY and CDR2 SVGAGI (reference sequence). CDR3 length: 15 amino acids. The CDR3 bases are TGTGCCAGCAGTCCAGAAGCGGGAGGGCCCAATGAGCAGTTCTTC. Translating it yields CASSPEAGGPNEQFF.

V and J are TRBV5-6 and TRBJ2-5; no firm D call. Germline V gives CDR1 SGHDT, CDR2 YYEEEE. The CDR3 length is 14 residues. V was clipped by 1 base and J by 5 bases, with 12 bases between them. DNA of the CDR3: TGTGCCAGCAGCTTGATGACGGAGTCGGAGACCCAGTACTTC. It yields the protein CASSLMTESETQYF.

This chain connects TRBV5-1 to TRBJ2-7, with 8 bases lining up with TRBD2. The CDR3 runs to 15 residues. The trim removed 3 bases at V and 1 base at J, leaving 6 bases unmatched. Germline loops: CDR1 SGHRS, CDR2 YFSETQ. The CDR3 coding sequence is TGCGCCAGCAGCTCTCCGGGGGGGATTTCCTACGAGCAGTACTTC. Protein product: CASSSPGGISYEQYF.